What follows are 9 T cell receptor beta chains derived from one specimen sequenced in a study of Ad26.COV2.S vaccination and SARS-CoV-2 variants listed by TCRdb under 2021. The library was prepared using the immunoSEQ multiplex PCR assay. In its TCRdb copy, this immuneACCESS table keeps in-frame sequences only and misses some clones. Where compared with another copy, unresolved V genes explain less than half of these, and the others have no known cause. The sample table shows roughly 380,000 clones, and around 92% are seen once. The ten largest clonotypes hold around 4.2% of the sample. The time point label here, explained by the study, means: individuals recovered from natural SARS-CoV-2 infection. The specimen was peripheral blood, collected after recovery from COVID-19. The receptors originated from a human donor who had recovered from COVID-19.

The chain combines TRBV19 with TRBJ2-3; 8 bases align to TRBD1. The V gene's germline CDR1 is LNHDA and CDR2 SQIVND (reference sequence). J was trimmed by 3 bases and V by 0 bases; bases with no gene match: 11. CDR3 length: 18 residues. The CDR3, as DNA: TGTGCCAGTAGTATAGATTACCCCGGACAGGGATGGACAGATACGCAGTATTTT. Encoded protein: CASSIDYPGQGWTDTQYF.

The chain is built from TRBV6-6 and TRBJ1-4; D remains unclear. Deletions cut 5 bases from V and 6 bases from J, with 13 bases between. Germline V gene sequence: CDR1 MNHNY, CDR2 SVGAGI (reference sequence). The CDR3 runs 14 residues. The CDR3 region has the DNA TGTGCCAGCAGTCCGACCCGGCGCGATGAAAAACTGTTTTTT. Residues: CASSPTRRDEKLFF.

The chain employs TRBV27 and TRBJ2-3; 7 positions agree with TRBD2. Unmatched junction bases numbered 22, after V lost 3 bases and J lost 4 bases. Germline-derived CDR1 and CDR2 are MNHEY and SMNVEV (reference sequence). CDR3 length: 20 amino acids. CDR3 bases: TGTGCCAGCAGTTTTATTCCTCCACAAAACGGACTAGTTGGGTCAGATACGCAGTATTTT. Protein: CASSFIPPQNGLVGSDTQYF.

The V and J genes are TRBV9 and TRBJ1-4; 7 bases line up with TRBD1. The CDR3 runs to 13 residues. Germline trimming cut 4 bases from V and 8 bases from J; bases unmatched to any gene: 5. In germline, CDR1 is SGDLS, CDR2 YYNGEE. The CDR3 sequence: CASSPRQGEKLFF. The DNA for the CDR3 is TGTGCCAGCAGCCCCCGACAGGGAGAAAAACTGTTTTTT.

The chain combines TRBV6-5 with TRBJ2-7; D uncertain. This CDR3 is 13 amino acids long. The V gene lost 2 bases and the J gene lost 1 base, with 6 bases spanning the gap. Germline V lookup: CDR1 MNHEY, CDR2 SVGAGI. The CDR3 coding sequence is TGTGCCAGCAGTTACAAGGTTTCCTACGAGCAGTACTTC. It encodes CASSYKVSYEQYF.

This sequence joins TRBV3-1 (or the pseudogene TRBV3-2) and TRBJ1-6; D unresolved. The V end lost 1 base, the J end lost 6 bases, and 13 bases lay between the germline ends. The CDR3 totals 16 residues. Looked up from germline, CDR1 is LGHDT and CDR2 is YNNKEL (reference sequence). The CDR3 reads CASSQGGPRLNSPLHF. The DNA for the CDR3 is TGTGCCAGCAGCCAAGGTGGACCGCGGCTTAATTCACCCCTCCACTTT.

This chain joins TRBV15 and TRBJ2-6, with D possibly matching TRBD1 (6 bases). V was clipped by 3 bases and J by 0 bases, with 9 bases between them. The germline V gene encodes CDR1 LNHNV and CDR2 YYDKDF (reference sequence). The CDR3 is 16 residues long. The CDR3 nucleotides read TGTGCCACCAGCAGGGCAGGGGTCTCTGGGGCCAACGTCCTGACTTTC. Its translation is CATSRAGVSGANVLTF.

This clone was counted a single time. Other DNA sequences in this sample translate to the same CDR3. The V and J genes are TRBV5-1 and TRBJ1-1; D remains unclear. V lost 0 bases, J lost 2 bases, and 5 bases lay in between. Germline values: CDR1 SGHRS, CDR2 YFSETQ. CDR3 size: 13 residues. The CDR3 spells CASSLGGNTEAFF. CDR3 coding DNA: TGCGCCAGCAGCTTGGGAGGAAACACTGAAGCTTTCTTT. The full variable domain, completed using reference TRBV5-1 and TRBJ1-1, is KAGVTQTPRYLIKTRGQQVTLSCSPISGHRSVSWYQQTPGQGLQFLFEYFSETQRNKGNFPGRFSGRQFSNSRSEMNVSTLELGDSALYLCASSLGGNTEAFFGQGTRLTVV.

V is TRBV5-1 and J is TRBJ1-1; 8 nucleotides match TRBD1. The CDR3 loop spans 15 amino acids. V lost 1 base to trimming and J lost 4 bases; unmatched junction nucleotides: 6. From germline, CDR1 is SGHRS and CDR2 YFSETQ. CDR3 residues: CASSLMRQGPTEAFF. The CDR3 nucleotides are TGCGCCAGCAGCTTGATGAGACAGGGGCCCACTGAAGCTTTCTTT.